The sequence of this T cell receptor (beta chain) was determined in a study of blood T cell repertoires in COVID-19. Study in general: In each case, the material was cDNA or gDNA derived from T cells, B-cell-depleted T cells, or PBMCs.

This clone was counted a single time. The CDR3 is 12 amino acids. Germline CDR1 GTSNPN, CDR2 SVGIG (reference sequence). V lost 8 bases, J lost 3 bases, and 5 bases stayed unmatched. How the authors handled the data: Using reference gene primer amplification, nucleated cell counts were estimated. This table comes from immunoSEQ multiplex PCR, and its TCRdb copy is limited to in-frame clones, with some not included. V and J calls and clone size are given by that table; D and trimming were obtained from the DNA. Found here are some 230,000 clones, around 87% of them singletons; the top ten hold about 3.3%.

The clonotype originates from a woman aged 18-35 years in a cohort exposed to, infected with or recovered from COVID-19 (not recorded which). The sequencing sample was made of PBMCs or T cells enriched from blood (not recorded which). The V call is TRBV30, the J call TRBJ1-2; 8 nucleotides line up with TRBD1. CDR3 nucleotide sequence: TGTGCCGGAGGACAGGGCCACTATGGCTACACCTTC. Its translation is CAGGQGHYGYTF.